Listed here are 8 T cell receptor beta chains from one sample, sequenced in a study of blood T cell repertoires in COVID-19. Profiling relied on immunoSEQ multiplex PCR, and the TCRdb table lists in-frame clones only, not all of them. The repertoire includes some 190,000 clones, less than 85% of them detected once, and over 10% sits in the top ten. Sequenced sample: peripheral blood. Source of these receptors: a woman between 50 and 59 years old with acute or convalescent COVID-19.

This clone has more than one count but fewer than ten. The chain carries TRBV7-6 and TRBJ2-7, with TRBD2 identical over 11 bases. CDR1 and CDR2 from the germline V gene are SGHVS and FNYEAQ. The CDR3 is 16 residues long. Germline trimming cut 4 bases from V and 5 bases from J; bases unmatched to any gene: 10. CDR3 DNA sequence: TGTGCCAGCAGCTGGATCTTAGCGGGGGGGCGAAACGAGCAGTACTTC. Translation: CASSWILAGGRNEQYF.

This chain connects TRBV6-2 or TRBV6-3 to TRBJ2-2, with TRBD1 matching over 8 bases. Germline V CDR1 and CDR2: MNHEY, SVGEGT. V shed 4 bases, J shed 0 bases, and the junction held 4 bases outside the gene matches. This CDR3 is 16 amino acids long. DNA for the CDR3: TGTGCCAGCAGTTCCCAGACAGGGGCGAACACCGGGGAGCTGTTTTTT. Translating it yields CASSSQTGANTGELFF.

The chain links TRBV12-3 or TRBV12-4 to TRBJ1-1, with a weak D call TRBD1 (5 bases). The CDR3 covers 13 residues. Trimming stripped 3 bases from V and 5 bases from J, with 10 bases between. In nucleotides, the CDR3 is TGTGCCAGCAGTTTGTTTGGGGCAACTGAAGCTTTCTTT. Translated, it gives CASSLFGATEAFF.

This clone was seen only a few times. This sequence joins TRBV7-6 and TRBJ2-2; no clear D. The CDR3 length is 14 residues. The V and J ends lost 2 bases and 4 bases respectively, with 8 bases between them. Germline V lookup: CDR1 SGHVS, CDR2 FNYEAQ. CDR3 region: CASSLTRGTGELFF. CDR3 DNA: TGTGCCAGCAGCTTAACCCGCGGCACCGGGGAGCTGTTTTTT. The variable domain in full, completed from reference TRBV7-6 and TRBJ2-2, reads GAGVSQSPRYKVTKRGQDVALRCDPISGHVSLYWYRQALGQGPEFLTYFNYEAQQDKSGLPNDRFSAERPEGSISTLTIQRTEQRDSAMYRCASSLTRGTGELFFGEGSRLTVL.

The chain is built from TRBV6-5 and TRBJ2-3, with a possible D match to TRBD2 (6 bases). The CDR3 covers 14 residues. Germline V gene lookup returns CDR1 MNHEY and CDR2 SVGAGI. V gave up 7 bases and J gave up 2 bases, with 13 bases separating them. In DNA form, the CDR3 reads TGTGCCAGCAACCGGGAGAGGCCCACAGATACGCAGTATTTT. Residues: CASNRERPTDTQYF.

This sequence joins TRBV16 and TRBJ1-2; maybe TRBD1 (6 bases). The CDR3 covers 13 residues. From germline, CDR1 is KGHSY and CDR2 FQNENV. V was cut by 4 bases and J by 8 bases, with 14 bases left in between. In DNA form, the CDR3 reads TGTGCCAGCAGCCCGAGCCAAGGACAGGGCTACACCTTC. Residues: CASSPSQGQGYTF.

The gene calls are TRBV6-5 and TRBJ1-1, with D uncertain. The V and J ends lost 2 bases and 0 bases respectively, with 7 bases between them. This CDR3 is 14 amino acids long. Germline CDR1 MNHEY, CDR2 SVGAGI. CDR3 sequence reads: CASSYGPMNTEAFF. The CDR3 DNA is TGTGCCAGCAGTTACGGCCCCATGAACACTGAAGCTTTCTTT.

The gene calls are TRBV15 and TRBJ2-5; TRBD2 might be the D (6 bases). V was clipped by 0 bases and J by 4 bases, with 15 bases between them. The CDR3 runs to 16 residues. CDR1 and CDR2 from the germline V gene are LNHNV and YYDKDF (reference sequence). CDR3 protein: CATSRDRKWRGETQYF. In DNA form, the CDR3 reads TGTGCCACCAGCAGAGATCGAAAGTGGAGGGGAGAGACCCAGTACTTC.